This record covers a single T cell receptor beta chain. Through a sample-barcoded 5' primer and a J-beta primer mix, a second PCR was run for roughly 6 to 12 cycles. TCRdb re-derived calls from the 5' RACE reads in MiXCR, one entry per CDR3 protein. Seen here are roughly 1,100,000 distinct CDR3 sequences, 20% to 25% observed once, and the top ten hold 0.65% to 0.75%. Looked up from germline, CDR1 is SGDLS and CDR2 is YYNGEE. This CDR3 is 14 amino acids long. Trimming pared 0 bases from V and 7 bases from J, leaving 14 bases between. The data were taken from a study of blood T cells in healthy people across ages. A further study also used this sample, focusing on T cells of mothers and their children.

The material sequenced was blood. This clonotype was obtained from a girl aged 2 to 9 in good health. The chain has TRBV9 and TRBJ2-7; no firm D call. In nucleotides, the CDR3 is TGTGCCAGCAGCGTAGCTTGGAAAACTACGGAGCAGTACTTC. Protein product: CASSVAWKTTEQYF.